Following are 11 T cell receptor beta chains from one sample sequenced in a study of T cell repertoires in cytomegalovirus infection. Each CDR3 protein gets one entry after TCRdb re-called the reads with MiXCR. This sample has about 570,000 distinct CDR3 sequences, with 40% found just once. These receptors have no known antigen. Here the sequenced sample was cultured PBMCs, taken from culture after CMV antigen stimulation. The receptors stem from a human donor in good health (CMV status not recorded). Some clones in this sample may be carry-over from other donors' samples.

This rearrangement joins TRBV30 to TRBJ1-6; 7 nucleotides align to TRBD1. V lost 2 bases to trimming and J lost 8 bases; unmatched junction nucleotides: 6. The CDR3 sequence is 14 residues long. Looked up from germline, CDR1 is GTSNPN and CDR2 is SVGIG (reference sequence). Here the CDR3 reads CAWSRGQRDSPLHF. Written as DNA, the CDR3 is TGTGCCTGGAGTAGGGGACAGAGAGATTCACCCCTCCACTTT.

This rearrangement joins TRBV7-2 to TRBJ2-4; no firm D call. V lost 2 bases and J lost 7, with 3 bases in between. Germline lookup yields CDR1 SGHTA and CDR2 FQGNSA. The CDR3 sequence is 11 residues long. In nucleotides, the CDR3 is TGTGCCAGCAGCTTAAGTAACATTCAGTACTTC. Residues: CASSLSNIQYF.

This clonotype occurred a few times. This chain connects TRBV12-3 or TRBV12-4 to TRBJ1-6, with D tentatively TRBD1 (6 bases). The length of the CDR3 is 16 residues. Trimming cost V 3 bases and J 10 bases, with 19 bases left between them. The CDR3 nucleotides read TGTGCCAGCAGTTTGGGATTAACAGGGACGGGGTCACCCCTCCACTTT. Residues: CASSLGLTGTGSPLHF.

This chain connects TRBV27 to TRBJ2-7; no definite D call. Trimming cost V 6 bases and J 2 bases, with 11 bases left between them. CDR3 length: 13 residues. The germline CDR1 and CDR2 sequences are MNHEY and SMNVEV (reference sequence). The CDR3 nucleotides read TGTGCCAGCAGACGGATTGAGACCTACGAGCAGTACTTC. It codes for CASRRIETYEQYF.

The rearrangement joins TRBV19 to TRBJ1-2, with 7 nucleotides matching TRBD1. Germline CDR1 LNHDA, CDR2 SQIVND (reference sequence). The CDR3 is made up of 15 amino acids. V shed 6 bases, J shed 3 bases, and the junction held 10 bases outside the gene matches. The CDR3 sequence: CASSPSRGFDYGYTF. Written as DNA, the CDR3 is TGTGCCAGTAGCCCATCCAGGGGGTTCGACTATGGCTACACCTTC. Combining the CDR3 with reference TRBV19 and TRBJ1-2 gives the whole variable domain DGGITQSPKYLFRKEGQNVTLSCEQNLNHDAMYWYRQDPGQGLRLIYYSQIVNDFQKGDIAEGYSVSREKKESFPLTVTSAQKNPTAFYLCASSPSRGFDYGYTFGSGTRLTVV.

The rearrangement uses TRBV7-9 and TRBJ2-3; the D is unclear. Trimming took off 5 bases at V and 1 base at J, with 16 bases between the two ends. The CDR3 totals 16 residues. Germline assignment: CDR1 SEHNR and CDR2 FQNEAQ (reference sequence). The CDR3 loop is CASSRDPNLRTDTQYF. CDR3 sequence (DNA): TGTGCCAGCAGCAGAGACCCAAACCTTCGCACAGATACGCAGTATTTT.

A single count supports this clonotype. CDR3 sequence (DNA): TGCAGTGCTAGAGAAGCCATTTCCTACAATGAGCAGTTCTTC. Residues: CSAREAISYNEQFF. The chain is built from TRBV20-1 and TRBJ2-1; D is unresolved. Trimming stripped 0 bases from V and 1 base from J, with 7 bases between. The CDR3 sequence is 14 residues long. Germline assignment: CDR1 DFQATT and CDR2 SNEGSKA (reference sequence).

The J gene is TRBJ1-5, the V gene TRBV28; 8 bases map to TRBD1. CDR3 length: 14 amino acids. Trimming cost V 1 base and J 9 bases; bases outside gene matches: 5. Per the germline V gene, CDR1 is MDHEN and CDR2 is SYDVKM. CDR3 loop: CASSLSQGARPQHF. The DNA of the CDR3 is TGTGCCAGCAGTTTATCTCAGGGGGCAAGGCCCCAGCATTTT.

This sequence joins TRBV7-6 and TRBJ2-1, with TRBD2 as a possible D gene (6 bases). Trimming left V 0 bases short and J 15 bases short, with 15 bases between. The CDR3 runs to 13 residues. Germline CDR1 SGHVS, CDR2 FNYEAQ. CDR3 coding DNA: TGTGCCAGCAGCTTAGCGCTGACTAGGATTGGGTTCTTC. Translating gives CASSLALTRIGFF. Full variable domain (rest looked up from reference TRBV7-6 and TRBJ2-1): GAGVSQSPRYKVTKRGQDVALRCDPISGHVSLYWYRQALGQGPEFLTYFNYEAQQDKSGLPNDRFSAERPEGSISTLTIQRTEQRDSAMYRCASSLALTRIGFFGPGTRLTVL.

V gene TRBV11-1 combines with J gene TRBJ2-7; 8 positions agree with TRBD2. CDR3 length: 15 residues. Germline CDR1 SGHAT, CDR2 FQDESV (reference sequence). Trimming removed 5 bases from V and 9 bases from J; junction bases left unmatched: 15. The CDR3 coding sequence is TGTGCCAGCAGCGCCCGGGAGGGCCCCCGCCGTGGGCAGTACTTC. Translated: CASSAREGPRRGQYF.

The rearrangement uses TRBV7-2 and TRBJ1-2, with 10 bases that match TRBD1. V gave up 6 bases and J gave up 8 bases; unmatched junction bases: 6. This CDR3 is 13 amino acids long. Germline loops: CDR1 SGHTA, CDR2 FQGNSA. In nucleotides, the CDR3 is TGTGCCAGCAGGGGGACAGGGGTGGACGGCTACACCTTC. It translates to CASRGTGVDGYTF.